This TCR beta chain was found in a study of blood T cell repertoires in COVID-19. Some clones are missing from TCRdb's copy, which holds only in-frame ones; the method was immunoSEQ multiplex PCR. The sample comprises roughly 220,000 clones, about 86% of which are singletons, and more than 2.5% rests with the top ten. In germline, CDR1 is MDHEN, CDR2 SYDVKM. V lost 3 bases and J lost 8; bases outside the gene matches: 5. The length of the CDR3 is 14 residues. What was sequenced was peripheral blood. The rearrangement links TRBV28 to TRBJ1-2; 11 bases align to TRBD1. The source is a woman in her 30s who had recovered from COVID-19. CDR3 bases: TGTGCCAGCAGTTTTAGGACAGGGGGCTCCGGCTACACCTTC. As protein: CASSFRTGGSGYTF.